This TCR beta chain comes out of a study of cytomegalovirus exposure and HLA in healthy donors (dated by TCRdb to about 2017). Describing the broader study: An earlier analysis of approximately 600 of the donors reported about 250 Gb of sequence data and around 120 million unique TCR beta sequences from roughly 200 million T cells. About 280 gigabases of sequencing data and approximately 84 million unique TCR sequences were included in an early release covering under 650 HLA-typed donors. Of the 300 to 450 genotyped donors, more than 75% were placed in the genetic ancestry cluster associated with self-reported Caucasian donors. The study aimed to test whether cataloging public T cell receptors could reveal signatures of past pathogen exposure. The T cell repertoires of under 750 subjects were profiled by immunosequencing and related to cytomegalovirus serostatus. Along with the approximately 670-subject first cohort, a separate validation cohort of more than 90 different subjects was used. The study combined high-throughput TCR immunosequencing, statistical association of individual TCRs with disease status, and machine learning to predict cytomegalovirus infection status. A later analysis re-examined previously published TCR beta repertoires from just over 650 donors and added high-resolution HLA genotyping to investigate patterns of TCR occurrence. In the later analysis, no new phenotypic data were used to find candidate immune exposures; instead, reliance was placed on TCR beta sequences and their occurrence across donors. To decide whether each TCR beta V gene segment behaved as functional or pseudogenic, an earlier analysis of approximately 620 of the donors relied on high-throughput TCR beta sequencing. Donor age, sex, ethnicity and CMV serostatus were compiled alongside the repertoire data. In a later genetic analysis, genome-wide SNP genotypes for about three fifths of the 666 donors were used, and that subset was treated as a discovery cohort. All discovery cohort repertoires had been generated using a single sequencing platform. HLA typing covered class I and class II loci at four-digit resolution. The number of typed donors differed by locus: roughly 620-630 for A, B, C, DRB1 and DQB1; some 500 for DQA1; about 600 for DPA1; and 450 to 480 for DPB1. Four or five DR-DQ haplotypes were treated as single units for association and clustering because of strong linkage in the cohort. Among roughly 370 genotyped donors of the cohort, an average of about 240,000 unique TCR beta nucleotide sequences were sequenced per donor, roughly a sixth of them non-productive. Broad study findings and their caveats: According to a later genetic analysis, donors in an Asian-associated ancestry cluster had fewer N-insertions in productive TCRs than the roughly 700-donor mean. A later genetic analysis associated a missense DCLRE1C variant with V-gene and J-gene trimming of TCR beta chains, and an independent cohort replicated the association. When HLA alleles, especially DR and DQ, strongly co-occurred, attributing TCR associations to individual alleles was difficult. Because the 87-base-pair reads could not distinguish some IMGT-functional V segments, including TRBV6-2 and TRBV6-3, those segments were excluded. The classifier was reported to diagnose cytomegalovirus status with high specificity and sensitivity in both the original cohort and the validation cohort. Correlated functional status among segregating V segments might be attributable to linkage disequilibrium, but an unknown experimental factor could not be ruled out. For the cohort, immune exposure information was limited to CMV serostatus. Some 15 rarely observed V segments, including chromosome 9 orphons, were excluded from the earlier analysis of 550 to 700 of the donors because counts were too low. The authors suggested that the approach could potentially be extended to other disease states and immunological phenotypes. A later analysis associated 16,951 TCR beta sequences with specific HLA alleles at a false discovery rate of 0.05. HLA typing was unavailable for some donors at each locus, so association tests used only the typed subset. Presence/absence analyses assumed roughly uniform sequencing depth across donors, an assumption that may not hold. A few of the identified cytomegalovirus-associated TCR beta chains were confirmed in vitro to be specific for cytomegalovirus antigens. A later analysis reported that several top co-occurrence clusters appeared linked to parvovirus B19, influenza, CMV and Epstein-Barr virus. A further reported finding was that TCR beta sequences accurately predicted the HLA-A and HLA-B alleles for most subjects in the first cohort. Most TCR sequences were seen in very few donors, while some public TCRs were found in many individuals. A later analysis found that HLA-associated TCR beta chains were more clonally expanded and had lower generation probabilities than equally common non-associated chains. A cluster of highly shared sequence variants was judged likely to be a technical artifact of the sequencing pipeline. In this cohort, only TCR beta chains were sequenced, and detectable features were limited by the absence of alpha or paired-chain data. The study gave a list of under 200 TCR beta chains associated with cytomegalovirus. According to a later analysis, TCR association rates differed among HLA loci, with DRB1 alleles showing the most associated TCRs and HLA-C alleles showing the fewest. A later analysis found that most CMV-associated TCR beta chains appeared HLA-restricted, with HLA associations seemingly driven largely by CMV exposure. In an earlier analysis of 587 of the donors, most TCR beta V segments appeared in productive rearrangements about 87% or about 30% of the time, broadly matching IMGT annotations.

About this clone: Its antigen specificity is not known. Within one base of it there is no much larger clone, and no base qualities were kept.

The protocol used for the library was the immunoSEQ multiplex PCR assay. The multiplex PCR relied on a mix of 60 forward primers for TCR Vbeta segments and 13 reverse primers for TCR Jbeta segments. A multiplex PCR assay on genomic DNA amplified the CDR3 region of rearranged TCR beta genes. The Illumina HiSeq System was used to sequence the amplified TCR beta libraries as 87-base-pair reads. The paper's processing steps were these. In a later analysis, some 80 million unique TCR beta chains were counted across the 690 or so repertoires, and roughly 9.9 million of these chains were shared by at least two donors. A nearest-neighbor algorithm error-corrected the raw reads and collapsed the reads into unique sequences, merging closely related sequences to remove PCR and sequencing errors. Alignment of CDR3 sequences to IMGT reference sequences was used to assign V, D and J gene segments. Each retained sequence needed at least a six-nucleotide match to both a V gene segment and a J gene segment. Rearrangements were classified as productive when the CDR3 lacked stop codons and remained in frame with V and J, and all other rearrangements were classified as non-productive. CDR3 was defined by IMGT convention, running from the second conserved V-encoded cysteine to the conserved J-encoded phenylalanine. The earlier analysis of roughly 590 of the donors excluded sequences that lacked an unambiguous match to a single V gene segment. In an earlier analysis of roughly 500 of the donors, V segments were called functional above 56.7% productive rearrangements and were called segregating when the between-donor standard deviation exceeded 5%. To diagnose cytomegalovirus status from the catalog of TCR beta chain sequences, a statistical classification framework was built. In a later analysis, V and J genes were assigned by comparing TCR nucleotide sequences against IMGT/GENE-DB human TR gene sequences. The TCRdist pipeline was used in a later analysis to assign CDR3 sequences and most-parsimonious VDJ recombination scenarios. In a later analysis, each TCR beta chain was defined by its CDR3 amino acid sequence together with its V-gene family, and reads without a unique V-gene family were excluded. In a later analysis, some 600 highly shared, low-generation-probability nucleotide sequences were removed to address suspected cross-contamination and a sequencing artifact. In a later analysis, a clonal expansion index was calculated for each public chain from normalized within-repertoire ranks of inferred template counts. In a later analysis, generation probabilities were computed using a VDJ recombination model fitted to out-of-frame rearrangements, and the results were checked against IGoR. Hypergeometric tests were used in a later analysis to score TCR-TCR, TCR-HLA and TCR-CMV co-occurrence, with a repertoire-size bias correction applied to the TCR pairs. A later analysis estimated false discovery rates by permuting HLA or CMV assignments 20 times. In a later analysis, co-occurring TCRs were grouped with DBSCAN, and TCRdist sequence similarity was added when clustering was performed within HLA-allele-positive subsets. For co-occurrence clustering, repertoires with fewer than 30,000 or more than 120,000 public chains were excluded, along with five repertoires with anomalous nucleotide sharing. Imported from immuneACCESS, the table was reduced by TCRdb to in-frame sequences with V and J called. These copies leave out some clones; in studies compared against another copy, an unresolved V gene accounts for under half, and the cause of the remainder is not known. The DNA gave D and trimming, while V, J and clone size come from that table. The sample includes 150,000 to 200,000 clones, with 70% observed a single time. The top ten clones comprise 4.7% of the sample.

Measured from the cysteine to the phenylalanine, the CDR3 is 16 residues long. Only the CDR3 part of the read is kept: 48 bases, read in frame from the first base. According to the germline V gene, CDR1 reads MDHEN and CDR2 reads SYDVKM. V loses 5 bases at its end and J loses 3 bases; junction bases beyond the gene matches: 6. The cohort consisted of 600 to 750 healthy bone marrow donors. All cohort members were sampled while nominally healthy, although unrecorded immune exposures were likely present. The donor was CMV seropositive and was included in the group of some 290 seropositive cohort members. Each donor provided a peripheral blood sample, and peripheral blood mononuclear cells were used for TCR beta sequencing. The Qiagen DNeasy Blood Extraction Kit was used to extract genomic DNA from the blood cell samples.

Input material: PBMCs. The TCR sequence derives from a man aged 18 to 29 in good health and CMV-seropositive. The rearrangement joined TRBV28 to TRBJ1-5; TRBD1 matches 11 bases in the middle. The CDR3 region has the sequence CASSPQDRGPNQPQHF. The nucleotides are TGTGCCAGCAGTCCCCAGGACAGGGGGCCCAATCAGCCCCAGCATTTT.